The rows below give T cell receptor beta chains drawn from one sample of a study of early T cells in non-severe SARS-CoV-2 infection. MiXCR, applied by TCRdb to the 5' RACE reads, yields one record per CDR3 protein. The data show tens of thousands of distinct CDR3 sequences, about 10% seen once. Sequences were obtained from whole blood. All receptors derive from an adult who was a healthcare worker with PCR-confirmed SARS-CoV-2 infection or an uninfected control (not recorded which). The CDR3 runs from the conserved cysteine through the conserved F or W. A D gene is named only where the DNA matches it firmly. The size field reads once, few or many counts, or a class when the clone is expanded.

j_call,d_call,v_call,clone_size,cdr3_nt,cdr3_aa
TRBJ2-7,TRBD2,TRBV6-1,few,TGTGCCAGCAGTGAAAGGTCTAGCGGGGGGAGTGAGCAGTACTTC,CASSERSSGGSEQYF
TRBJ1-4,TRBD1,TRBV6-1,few,TGTGCCAGCAGTCCCTCGACAGGGGCTAATGAAAAACTGTTTTTT,CASSPSTGANEKLFF
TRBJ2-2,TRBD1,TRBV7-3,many,TGTGCCAGCAGCTATGGGACAGGGGGAACTTCGAACACCGGGGAGCTGTTTTTT,CASSYGTGGTSNTGELFF
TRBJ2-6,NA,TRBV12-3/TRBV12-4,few,TGTGCCAGCAGTTTCGCCGGCAGGGCCTCGGGGGCCAACGTCCTGACTTTC,CASSFAGRASGANVLTF
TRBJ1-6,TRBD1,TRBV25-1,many,TGTGCCAGCAGTGAAAGAGGTGGGACAGGGAAAAATTCACCCCTCCACTTT,CASSERGGTGKNSPLHF
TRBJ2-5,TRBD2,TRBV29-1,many,TGCAGCTTCCTGCGGGGGAGTGAGACCCAGTACTTC,CSFLRGSETQYF
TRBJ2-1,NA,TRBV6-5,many,TGTGCCAGCAGTTACTCAACTAGGTCGGAAGGAAATGAGCAGTTCTTC,CASSYSTRSEGNEQFF
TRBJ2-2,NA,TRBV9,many,TGTGCCAGCAGCCTAGAAGGGGTGAACACCGGGCAGCTGTTTTTT,CASSLEGVNTGQLFF
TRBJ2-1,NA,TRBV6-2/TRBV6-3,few,TGTGCCAGCAGTACCAACCTCAGGGGGAGGATCTACAATGAGCAGTTCTTC,CASSTNLRGRIYNEQFF
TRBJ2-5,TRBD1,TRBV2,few,TGTGCCAGCAGTCGGGACAGCCCGGGGGAGACCCAGTACTTC,CASSRDSPGETQYF
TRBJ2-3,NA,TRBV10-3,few,TGTGCCATCAGATGGGGATCAGATACGCAGTATTTT,CAIRWGSDTQYF
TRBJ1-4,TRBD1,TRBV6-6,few,TGTGCCAGCAGTTACTCGGTTCTCCAGGGGGCGATTGGGGAACTGTTTTTT,CASSYSVLQGAIGELFF